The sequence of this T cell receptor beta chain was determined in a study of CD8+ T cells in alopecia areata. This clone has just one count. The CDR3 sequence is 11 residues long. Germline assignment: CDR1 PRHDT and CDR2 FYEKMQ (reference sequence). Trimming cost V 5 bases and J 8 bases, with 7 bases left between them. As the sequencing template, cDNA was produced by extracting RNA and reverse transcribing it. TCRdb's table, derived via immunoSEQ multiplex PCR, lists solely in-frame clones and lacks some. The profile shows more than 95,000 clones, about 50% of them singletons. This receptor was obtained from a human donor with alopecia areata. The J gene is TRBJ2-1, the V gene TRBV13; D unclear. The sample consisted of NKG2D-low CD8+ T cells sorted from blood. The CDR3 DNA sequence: TGTGCCAGCAGCAATAACGATGAGCAGTTCTTC. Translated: CASSNNDEQFF.